This entry is about one TCR beta chain. The target of this receptor is not known. Per-nucleotide qualities are absent, and no much larger clonotype sits a single base away. From its cysteine to its phenylalanine, the CDR3 spans 14 amino acids. The sequence is cut down to CDR3 DNA, 42 bases in frame from base 1. Deletion took 2 bases off V and 7 bases off J, with a span of 10 bases between the germline ends. CDR1 and CDR2, looked up from the germline V gene, are SGHRS and YFSETQ. The source of the sample is a study of blood T cell repertoires in COVID-19 (dated by TCRdb to the early 2020s). Concerning the study at large: Collaborator samples came from the United States, Italy and Spain and covered acute and convalescent phases of COVID-19. The material from the prospective study consisted of cDNA or gDNA derived from T cells, B-cell-depleted T cells, or PBMCs. Deeply sampled blood TCRbeta repertoires from subjects exposed to, actively infected with, or recovered from COVID-19 were included in the dataset. The repertoires were released in a freely available public database intended as a resource for research on the immune response to SARS-CoV-2. The samples were drawn from the first 160 participants of the ongoing ImmuneRACE study and from 950 to 1,500 subjects provided by 6 global collaborators. The sample metadata nearly always contained a de-identified subject ID, COVID-19 status, age in years and sex. HLA class I and class II types, where available, came from metadata supplied by the sample provider rather than from assay-based typing. Results and caveats for the whole study, not just this receptor: The amount of clinical and demographic metadata varied by source and participant and was provided uncurated.

Whole blood was collected in K2EDTA tubes by collaborating institutions according to the institutions' own protocols. For TCRbeta analysis, collaborator samples were shipped as frozen whole blood, as isolated PBMCs, or as DNA extracted from either sample type. TCRbeta CDR3 regions were amplified from genomic DNA by means of the immunoSEQ Assay, a bias-controlled multiplex PCR. Concerning the study's data processing: The number of nucleated cells in each sample was estimated from the amplification of reference gene primers within the assay. Sequence reads were collapsed and filtered to measure the absolute abundance of every unique TCRbeta CDR3 rearrangement. For each sample, productive Simpson clonality was calculated by taking the square root of Simpson's diversity index across productive rearrangements. TCRdb took this table from immuneACCESS and kept in-frame rearrangements with V and J called. Such tables lack part of the clones; where checked against another copy, unresolved V genes explain under half of the gap, and the rest is unexplained. The V and J calls and clone size come from that table; D and trimming were worked out from the DNA. The sample table holds some 190,000 clones, of which 88% were seen once. Of the sample, around 1.5% falls within the top ten clones.

The TCR was taken from a man between 18 and 35 years old with active or convalescent COVID-19. The V and J genes are TRBV5-1 and TRBJ1-6, with no confident D gene call. The material sequenced was peripheral blood. The DNA sequence is as follows: TGCGCCAGCAGCTTATTCGGTCCGAATTCACCCCTCCACTTT. Translated, it reads CASSLFGPNSPLHF. Joined to the reference TRBV5-1 and TRBJ1-6 proteins, this CDR3 gives the full variable domain: KAGVTQTPRYLIKTRGQQVTLSCSPISGHRSVSWYQQTPGQGLQFLFEYFSETQRNKGNFPGRFSGRQFSNSRSEMNVSTLELGDSALYLCASSLFGPNSPLHFGNGTRLTVT.